A selection of T cell receptor beta chains follows, all from one sample in a study of T cell repertoires in cytomegalovirus infection. One entry per CDR3 protein, called by TCRdb with MiXCR from the reads. Found here are roughly 500,000 distinct CDR3 sequences, 11% of them singletons; the top ten hold roughly a tenth. The sequenced sample was PBMCs. These receptor sequences come from a human donor in good health (CMV status not recorded). Some clones in this sample may be carry-over from other donors' samples. Each CDR3 is given with its conserved first and last residue. A D gene is named only where the DNA matches it firmly. A row's size may be missing; if present it is once, few, many or a size class.

j_gene: TRBJ2-3; abundance: NA; d_gene: TRBD1; v_gene: TRBV11-3; CDR3aa: CASSEKPTGKGTDTQYF; CDR3nt: TGTGCCAGCAGCGAGAAGCCGACAGGGAAGGGGACAGATACGCAGTATTTT
j_gene: TRBJ1-5; abundance: many; d_gene: TRBD1; v_gene: TRBV27; CDR3aa: CASSKVSQGDNQPQHF; CDR3nt: TGTGCCAGCAGTAAAGTATCACAGGGGGATAATCAGCCCCAGCATTTT
j_gene: TRBJ2-1; abundance: many; d_gene: NA; v_gene: TRBV27; CDR3aa: CASSSGAGWDLEQFF; CDR3nt: TGTGCCAGCAGTTCCGGGGCAGGGTGGGACCTTGAGCAGTTCTTC
j_gene: TRBJ1-2; abundance: NA; d_gene: TRBD1; v_gene: TRBV19; CDR3aa: CASSPQTGNRDYGYTF; CDR3nt: TGTGCCAGTAGTCCACAGACAGGGAATCGGGACTATGGCTACACCTTC
j_gene: TRBJ2-2; abundance: NA; d_gene: NA; v_gene: TRBV14; CDR3aa: CASSQVWTRTGELFF; CDR3nt: TGTGCCAGCAGCCAAGTTTGGACGAGGACCGGGGAGCTGTTTTTT
j_gene: TRBJ1-2; abundance: many; d_gene: NA; v_gene: TRBV12-3/TRBV12-4; CDR3aa: CAQGMTGGLVF; CDR3nt: TGTGCCCAAGGGATGACGGGGGGGCTCGTTTTC
j_gene: TRBJ2-7; abundance: many; d_gene: NA; v_gene: TRBV28; CDR3aa: CASSRPGASVYEQYF; CDR3nt: TGTGCCAGCAGTCGGCCAGGGGCTAGCGTCTACGAGCAGTACTTC
j_gene: TRBJ1-1; abundance: few; d_gene: NA; v_gene: TRBV7-1; CDR3aa: CASSMTGFLNTEAFF; CDR3nt: TGTGCCAGCAGCATGACAGGCTTTCTTAACACTGAAGCTTTCTTT
j_gene: TRBJ1-3; abundance: many; d_gene: NA; v_gene: TRBV28; CDR3aa: CASSTGGARGNTIYF; CDR3nt: TGTGCCAGCAGTACGGGGGGCGCACGTGGAAACACCATATATTTT
j_gene: TRBJ2-1; abundance: many; d_gene: NA; v_gene: TRBV12-3/TRBV12-4; CDR3aa: CASSLSRVGQSNNEQFF; CDR3nt: TGTGCCAGCAGTTTAAGTCGAGTGGGGCAGTCCAACAATGAGCAGTTCTTC
j_gene: TRBJ2-3; abundance: many; d_gene: TRBD2; v_gene: TRBV7-8; CDR3aa: CASSGSSGGDTQYF; CDR3nt: TGTGCCAGCAGCGGATCTAGCGGAGGAGATACGCAGTATTTT
j_gene: TRBJ1-5; abundance: many; d_gene: NA; v_gene: TRBV19; CDR3aa: CASRGPTRRQPQHF; CDR3nt: TGTGCCAGTAGAGGACCGACACGTCGTCAGCCCCAGCATTTT
j_gene: TRBJ1-2; abundance: many; d_gene: NA; v_gene: TRBV10-3; CDR3aa: CAISEREDSYGYTF; CDR3nt: TGTGCCATCAGTGAAAGGGAGGACTCATATGGCTACACCTTC
j_gene: TRBJ1-5; abundance: many; d_gene: NA; v_gene: TRBV19; CDR3aa: CASSSIGNQPQHF; CDR3nt: TGTGCCAGTAGTAGCATAGGGAATCAGCCCCAGCATTTT
j_gene: TRBJ1-2; abundance: many; d_gene: NA; v_gene: TRBV10-3; CDR3aa: CAIGQEGVGGYGYTF; CDR3nt: TGTGCCATCGGCCAGGAAGGTGTAGGCGGTTATGGCTACACCTTC
j_gene: TRBJ2-5; abundance: many; d_gene: NA; v_gene: TRBV7-2; CDR3aa: CASRTPGTETQYF; CDR3nt: TGTGCCAGCAGGACCCCGGGAACAGAGACCCAGTACTTC
j_gene: TRBJ1-2; abundance: NA; d_gene: TRBD1; v_gene: TRBV27; CDR3aa: CASSPSGAGGWGYTF; CDR3nt: TGTGCCAGCAGTCCCTCCGGGGCAGGGGGCTGGGGCTACACCTTC
j_gene: TRBJ2-6; abundance: many; d_gene: TRBD2; v_gene: TRBV7-6; CDR3aa: CASSPRAGAGANVLTF; CDR3nt: TGTGCCAGCAGCCCAAGGGCGGGGGCTGGGGCCAACGTCCTGACTTTC
j_gene: TRBJ1-4; abundance: few; d_gene: NA; v_gene: TRBV4-1; CDR3aa: CASSQDWGSNEKLFF; CDR3nt: TGCGCCAGCAGCCAGGATTGGGGGTCTAATGAAAAACTGTTTTTT
j_gene: TRBJ2-5; abundance: many; d_gene: NA; v_gene: TRBV6-1; CDR3aa: CASSPSGATYF; CDR3nt: TGTGCCAGCTCCCCATCTGGGGCTACGTACTTC
j_gene: TRBJ1-1; abundance: few; d_gene: NA; v_gene: TRBV19; CDR3aa: CASLGHPNTEAFF; CDR3nt: TGTGCCAGTCTGGGGCACCCGAACACTGAAGCTTTCTTT
j_gene: TRBJ1-2; abundance: many; d_gene: NA; v_gene: TRBV5-1; CDR3aa: CASSIRQGSNYGYTF; CDR3nt: TGCGCCAGCAGCATTCGGCAGGGCTCTAACTATGGCTACACCTTC
j_gene: TRBJ2-7; abundance: NA; d_gene: NA; v_gene: TRBV5-4; CDR3aa: CASSLAPSGSGVSYEQYF; CDR3nt: TGTGCCAGCAGCTTGGCACCCTCGGGGAGCGGAGTTAGTTACGAGCAGTACTTC
j_gene: TRBJ2-5; abundance: NA; d_gene: NA; v_gene: TRBV5-1; CDR3aa: CASSFTSTWQETQYF; CDR3nt: TGCGCCAGCAGCTTTACTAGCACATGGCAAGAGACCCAGTACTTC
j_gene: TRBJ1-5; abundance: many; d_gene: NA; v_gene: TRBV7-9; CDR3aa: CASSLFAGAGQPQHF; CDR3nt: TGTGCCAGCAGCTTATTCGCGGGGGCTGGGCAGCCCCAGCATTTT
j_gene: TRBJ1-3; abundance: NA; d_gene: TRBD1; v_gene: TRBV2; CDR3aa: CASSGGQGTGNTIYF; CDR3nt: TGTGCCAGCAGCGGGGGACAGGGGACCGGAAACACCATATATTTT
j_gene: TRBJ2-5; abundance: many; d_gene: NA; v_gene: TRBV7-2; CDR3aa: CASSPSVGTWETQYF; CDR3nt: TGTGCCAGCAGCCCGTCAGTCGGGACTTGGGAGACCCAGTACTTC
j_gene: TRBJ2-1; abundance: many; d_gene: TRBD2; v_gene: TRBV11-2; CDR3aa: CASSFRLAGGLNHEQFF; CDR3nt: TGTGCCAGCAGCTTCCGTTTAGCGGGAGGGCTCAACCATGAGCAGTTCTTC
j_gene: TRBJ1-6; abundance: many; d_gene: NA; v_gene: TRBV12-3/TRBV12-4; CDR3aa: CASSSGTYSPLHF; CDR3nt: TGTGCCAGCAGTTCGGGAACGTATTCACCCCTCCACTTT
j_gene: TRBJ2-1; abundance: NA; d_gene: NA; v_gene: TRBV6-1; CDR3aa: CAISRGGLSNEQFF; CDR3nt: TGTGCCATCAGTAGGGGGGGCTTGAGCAATGAGCAGTTCTTC
j_gene: TRBJ1-1; abundance: many; d_gene: NA; v_gene: TRBV4-1; CDR3aa: CASSQVVPTRMNTEAFF; CDR3nt: TGCGCCAGCAGCCAAGTAGTCCCCACAAGGATGAACACTGAAGCTTTCTTT
j_gene: TRBJ2-4; abundance: NA; d_gene: NA; v_gene: TRBV3-1; CDR3aa: CASSPTGVAKNIQYF; CDR3nt: TGTGCCAGCAGCCCAACGGGAGTAGCCAAAAACATTCAGTACTTC
j_gene: TRBJ2-3; abundance: many; d_gene: NA; v_gene: TRBV10-3; CDR3aa: CAISEGANTDTQYF; CDR3nt: TGTGCCATCAGTGAGGGTGCAAACACAGATACGCAGTATTTT
j_gene: TRBJ1-1; abundance: many; d_gene: NA; v_gene: TRBV12-3/TRBV12-4; CDR3aa: CASSPLQGGTEAFF; CDR3nt: TGTGCCAGCAGTCCCTTGCAGGGTGGGACTGAAGCTTTCTTT
j_gene: TRBJ2-1; abundance: many; d_gene: NA; v_gene: TRBV4-2; CDR3aa: CASSPGIRGNEQFF; CDR3nt: TGTGCCAGCAGCCCCGGTATCCGGGGGAATGAGCAGTTCTTC
j_gene: TRBJ2-2; abundance: NA; d_gene: NA; v_gene: TRBV29-1; CDR3aa: CSAAEVPTGELFF; CDR3nt: TGCAGCGCCGCTGAGGTCCCCACCGGGGAGCTGTTTTTT
j_gene: TRBJ2-5; abundance: few; d_gene: NA; v_gene: TRBV18; CDR3aa: CASSKGGGQETQYF; CDR3nt: TGTGCCAGCTCAAAAGGGGGGGGCCAAGAGACCCAGTACTTC
j_gene: TRBJ2-3; abundance: many; d_gene: TRBD2; v_gene: TRBV6-6; CDR3aa: CASSYFRPGGRRDTQYF; CDR3nt: TGTGCCAGCAGTTACTTTAGGCCGGGGGGGCGCAGAGATACGCAGTATTTT
j_gene: TRBJ1-1; abundance: NA; d_gene: NA; v_gene: TRBV29-1; CDR3aa: CRATGGTEAFF; CDR3nt: TGCAGAGCAACAGGCGGCACTGAAGCTTTCTTT
j_gene: TRBJ1-1; abundance: many; d_gene: NA; v_gene: TRBV29-1; CDR3aa: CSVAANLHTEAFF; CDR3nt: TGCAGCGTTGCAGCTAATTTGCACACTGAAGCTTTCTTT
j_gene: TRBJ2-7; abundance: few; d_gene: NA; v_gene: TRBV5-1; CDR3aa: CASSLSDESYEQYF; CDR3nt: TGCGCCAGCAGCTTGTCAGATGAGAGTTACGAGCAGTACTTC
j_gene: TRBJ2-1; abundance: many; d_gene: TRBD2; v_gene: TRBV7-2; CDR3aa: CASSRSGLVTYNEQFF; CDR3nt: TGTGCCAGCAGCCGATCAGGACTAGTCACCTACAATGAGCAGTTCTTC
j_gene: TRBJ2-7; abundance: many; d_gene: NA; v_gene: TRBV5-5; CDR3aa: CASSSPGAVVQYF; CDR3nt: TGTGCCAGCAGCTCACCGGGGGCGGTCGTGCAGTACTTC
j_gene: TRBJ1-2; abundance: few; d_gene: NA; v_gene: TRBV19; CDR3aa: CASSLSTGYRYGYTF; CDR3nt: TGTGCCAGTAGCTTGTCTACAGGGTACCGCTATGGCTACACCTTC
j_gene: TRBJ2-1; abundance: NA; d_gene: TRBD2; v_gene: TRBV20-1; CDR3aa: CSASGRAYNEQFF; CDR3nt: TGCAGCGCTAGCGGGAGAGCTTACAATGAGCAGTTCTTC
j_gene: TRBJ1-1; abundance: many; d_gene: NA; v_gene: TRBV19; CDR3aa: CASRREVATEAFF; CDR3nt: TGTGCCAGTAGACGTGAGGTCGCCACTGAAGCTTTCTTT
j_gene: TRBJ2-2; abundance: many; d_gene: NA; v_gene: TRBV4-1; CDR3aa: CASSQGASSNTGELFF; CDR3nt: TGCGCCAGCAGCCAAGGGGCTAGCTCGAACACCGGGGAGCTGTTTTTT
j_gene: TRBJ2-7; abundance: NA; d_gene: NA; v_gene: TRBV20-1; CDR3aa: CSARLGSPTSEQYF; CDR3nt: TGCAGTGCTAGGTTGGGGTCCCCAACAAGCGAGCAGTACTTC
j_gene: TRBJ1-6; abundance: many; d_gene: NA; v_gene: TRBV20-1; CDR3aa: CSARGAGHSYNSPLHF; CDR3nt: TGCAGTGCTAGGGGGGCAGGGCATTCCTATAATTCACCCCTCCACTTT